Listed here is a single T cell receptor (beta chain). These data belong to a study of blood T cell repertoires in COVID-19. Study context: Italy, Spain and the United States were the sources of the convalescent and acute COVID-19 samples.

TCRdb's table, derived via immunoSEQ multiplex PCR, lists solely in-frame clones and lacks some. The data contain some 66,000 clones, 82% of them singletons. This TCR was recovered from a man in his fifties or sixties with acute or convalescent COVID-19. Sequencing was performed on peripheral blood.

The CDR3, as DNA: TGTGCCAGCAGCTCGCAACAGGGGTTTGTTGGAAACACCATATATTTT. This encodes CASSSQQGFVGNTIYF. The chain joins TRBV5-4 to TRBJ1-3, with TRBD1 identical over 7 bases. The CDR3 runs 16 residues. J was trimmed by 3 bases and V by 3 bases; bases with no gene match: 9. The germline V gene has CDR1 SGHNT and CDR2 YYREEE (reference sequence).